One sample yielded the 19 T cell receptor beta chains listed below, sequenced in a study of cytomegalovirus exposure and HLA in healthy donors. Assay: immunoSEQ multiplex PCR; the TCRdb copy retains only in-frame clones and omits some. The profile shows 100,000 to 150,000 clones, about 96% of them singletons. Sequencing was done on a sample of PBMCs. All receptors derive from a man aged 18 to 29 in good health and CMV-seronegative.

The genes are TRBV15 and TRBJ2-1, with a weak D call TRBD2 (6 bases). Germline CDR1 is LNHNV and CDR2 is YYDKDF (reference sequence). V gave up 5 bases and J gave up 15 bases, with 23 bases separating them. The CDR3 length is 14 residues. DNA of the CDR3: TGTGCCACCAGCTCCCGGGACTCGAACCCTCTGGGGTTCTTC. Encoded protein: CATSSRDSNPLGFF.

The rearrangement uses TRBV2 and TRBJ2-1; TRBD2 matches at 11 bases. J lost 4 bases, V lost 6 bases, and 5 bases had no gene match. This CDR3 is 15 amino acids long. Germline lookup yields CDR1 SNHLY and CDR2 FYNNEI. The CDR3 sequence is CASSPGLAAYNEQFF. The CDR3 coding sequence is TGTGCCAGCAGCCCGGGACTAGCGGCATACAATGAGCAGTTCTTC.

The chain links TRBV7-9 to TRBJ2-5; the D gene is possibly TRBD1 (5 bases). Trimming stripped 1 base from V and 13 bases from J, with 13 bases between. The CDR3 loop spans 12 amino acids. CDR1 is SEHNR and CDR2 is FQNEAQ in the germline V gene (reference sequence). The CDR3 DNA reads TGTGCCAGCAGCTTAGACAGGCCCGTCCGGTACTTC. It yields the protein CASSLDRPVRYF.

Worth noting for this clone: At one of its ends the junction is not consistent with the germline gene, which may arise from a read error. DNA of the CDR3: TGCGCCAGCAGCCTCGACAGGGCTACTTATGGCTACATCTTC. Amino acids: CASSLDRATYGYIF. The J gene is TRBJ1-2, the V gene TRBV5-1, with 7 bases fitting TRBD1. The germline gives CDR1 SGHRS, CDR2 YFSETQ. This CDR3 is built from 14 residues.

The V and J genes are TRBV28 and TRBJ2-5; 8 bases fit TRBD2. J gave up 4 bases and V 6 bases, and 13 bases lay outside the gene matches. The CDR3 has 16 residues. Germline V gives CDR1 MDHEN, CDR2 SYDVKM. The CDR3 here is CASRKGGMAGGETQYF. CDR3 nucleotide sequence: TGTGCCAGCAGAAAAGGGGGGATGGCGGGAGGAGAGACCCAGTACTTC.

The chain carries TRBV18 and TRBJ2-5, with D tentatively TRBD1 (5 bases). CDR1 KGHSH and CDR2 LQKENI come from the germline V gene. The CDR3 is made up of 13 amino acids. Between the trimmed V and J ends, which lost 2 bases and 4 bases, there was a span of 8 bases. CDR3 sequence: CASSPSGAETQYF. DNA for the CDR3: TGTGCCAGCTCACCAAGTGGGGCAGAGACCCAGTACTTC.

This chain uses TRBV19 with TRBJ2-1; a possible D gene is TRBD2 (7 bases). Deletions cut 6 bases from V and 7 bases from J, with 19 bases between. From germline, CDR1 is LNHDA and CDR2 SQIVND (reference sequence). The CDR3 runs 15 residues. The CDR3 loop is CASRGPGGAFNEQFF. The DNA of the CDR3 is TGTGCCAGTAGAGGTCCGGGGGGCGCGTTTAATGAGCAGTTCTTC.

This clone was recorded only once. V usage is TRBV2 and J usage is TRBJ1-1; the D is unclear. This CDR3 is 12 amino acids long. The V gene's germline CDR1 is SNHLY and CDR2 FYNNEI. V lost 8 bases and J lost 1, with 8 bases in between. The CDR3 sequence: CASQRENTEAFF. The CDR3 DNA reads TGTGCCAGCCAGAGGGAGAACACTGAAGCTTTCTTT.

The rearrangement uses TRBV29-1 and TRBJ2-1; TRBD2 matches 15 bases. The V segment lost 2 bases and the J segment 9 bases; nucleotides outside the gene matches: 5. Germline CDR1 reads SQVTM; CDR2 reads ANQGSEA. The CDR3 is made up of 15 amino acids. CDR3 sequence reads: CSVEFLGLAGGEQFF. CDR3 bases: TGCAGCGTTGAATTTTTGGGACTAGCGGGAGGTGAGCAGTTCTTC.

J is TRBJ2-7 and V is TRBV19; TRBD2 agrees at 7 bases. CDR1 and CDR2 (germline): LNHDA, SQIVND (reference sequence). J was trimmed by 5 bases and V by 3 bases; bases with no gene match: 10. The CDR3 is 15 residues long. The chain's CDR3 is CASSMMGGRWDEQYF. The CDR3 nucleotides are TGTGCCAGTAGTATGATGGGCGGGAGATGGGACGAGCAGTACTTC.

J is TRBJ2-1 and V is TRBV6-1; TRBD2 is a possible D gene (6 bases). V was trimmed by 2 bases and J by 8 bases, leaving 16 bases between them. Germline lookup yields CDR1 MNHNS and CDR2 SASEGT. The CDR3 contains 15 residues. CDR3 nucleotide sequence: TGTGCCAGCAGTGAAAATGGGGGGTCCGTATATGAGCAGTTCTTC. It codes for CASSENGGSVYEQFF.

In its sample, this clone was seen once. The V call is TRBV7-3, the J call TRBJ2-1; D gene unclear. This CDR3 has 12 amino acids. The V gene lost 5 bases and the J gene lost 5 bases, with 7 bases spanning the gap. The germline gives CDR1 SGHTA, CDR2 FQGTGA. The CDR3 protein is CASSASDNEQFF. DNA for the CDR3: TGTGCCAGCAGCGCGTCCGACAATGAGCAGTTCTTC.

V is TRBV27 and J is TRBJ2-5, with a tentative D call TRBD2 (5 bases). V was trimmed by 6 bases and J by 4 bases, leaving 12 bases between them. Germline-derived CDR1 and CDR2 are MNHEY and SMNVEV (reference sequence). The CDR3 consists of 13 residues. As DNA, the CDR3 is TGTGCCAGCAGACTACTAGTAGCAGAGACCCAGTACTTC. Its translation: CASRLLVAETQYF.

The chain links TRBV5-4 to TRBJ2-6; D not certain. Trimming pared 5 bases from V and 4 bases from J, leaving 13 bases between. From germline, CDR1 is SGHNT and CDR2 YYREEE (reference sequence). The CDR3 contains 15 residues. In DNA, the CDR3 is TGTGCCAGCAGTACACCCGCGGCGGGGGCCAACGTCCTGACTTTC. Its translation: CASSTPAAGANVLTF.

The CDR3 DNA reads as TGTGCCAGCAGTTATTTAGCGGGAGTTAACACCGGGGAGCTGTTTTTT. It yields the protein CASSYLAGVNTGELFF. The V call is TRBV6-5, the J call TRBJ2-2, with 9 bases that match TRBD2. V was clipped by 3 bases and J by 2 bases; unmatched bases: 4. The CDR3 runs to 16 residues. CDR1 is MNHEY, CDR2 SVGAGI, per germline.

This sequence joins TRBV7-9 and TRBJ1-2; 7 bases agree with TRBD1. CDR1 is SEHNR and CDR2 is FQNEAQ in the germline V gene (reference sequence). The CDR3 loop spans 15 amino acids. V was pared by 2 bases and J by 1 base, with 4 bases of the junction left unmatched. The CDR3 sequence is CASSLRDRSNYGYTF. For the CDR3, the DNA is TGTGCCAGCAGCTTAAGGGACAGAAGTAACTATGGCTACACCTTC. Based on the CDR3 plus reference TRBV7-9 and TRBJ1-2, the full variable domain is DTGVSQNPRHKITKRGQNVTFRCDPISEHNRLYWYRQTLGQGPEFLTYFQNEAQLEKSRLLSDRFSAERPKGSFSTLEIQRTEQGDSAMYLCASSLRDRSNYGYTFGSGTRLTVV.

The J gene is TRBJ1-1, the V gene TRBV30; TRBD1 matches 9 bases. The CDR3 consists of 17 residues. V lost 1 base, J lost 0 bases, and 9 bases stayed unmatched. Germline V gene sequence: CDR1 GTSNPN, CDR2 SVGIG (reference sequence). The CDR3 loop reads CAWSEDRGPNLNTEAFF. CDR3 nucleotides: TGTGCCTGGAGTGAGGACAGGGGCCCGAATTTGAACACTGAAGCTTTCTTT. The full variable domain, with the rest looked up from reference TRBV30 and TRBJ1-1, is SQTIHQWPATLVQPVGSPLSLECTVEGTSNPNLYWYRQAAGRGLQLLFYSVGIGQISSEVPQNLSASRPQDRQFILSSKKLLLSDSGFYLCAWSEDRGPNLNTEAFFGQGTRLTVV.

The CDR3 loop reads CASSARGGVIGTEAFF. The DNA of the CDR3 is TGTGCCAGCAGTGCTAGAGGGGGAGTGATCGGCACTGAAGCTTTCTTT. The rearrangement links TRBV2 to TRBJ1-1; tentative D call: TRBD1 (6 bases). This CDR3 region has 16 residues. Trimming left V 4 bases short and J 4 bases short, with 19 bases between. Germline lookup yields CDR1 SNHLY and CDR2 FYNNEI.

V gene TRBV9 combines with J gene TRBJ2-1; a possible D gene is TRBD2 (6 bases). Germline CDR1 reads SGDLS; CDR2 reads YYNGEE. This CDR3 comprises 15 residues. Trimming took 0 bases from V and 5 from J, leaving 12 bases between them. CDR3 nucleotide sequence: TGTGCCAGCAGCGTAGGGGGAGGACCCCACAATGAGCAGTTCTTC. Translated: CASSVGGGPHNEQFF. Drawing the rest from reference TRBV9 and TRBJ2-1, the complete variable domain is DSGVTQTPKHLITATGQRVTLRCSPRSGDLSVYWYQQSLDQGLQFLIQYYNGEERAKGNILERFSAQQFPDLHSELNLSSLELGDSALYFCASSVGGGPHNEQFFGPGTRLTVL.